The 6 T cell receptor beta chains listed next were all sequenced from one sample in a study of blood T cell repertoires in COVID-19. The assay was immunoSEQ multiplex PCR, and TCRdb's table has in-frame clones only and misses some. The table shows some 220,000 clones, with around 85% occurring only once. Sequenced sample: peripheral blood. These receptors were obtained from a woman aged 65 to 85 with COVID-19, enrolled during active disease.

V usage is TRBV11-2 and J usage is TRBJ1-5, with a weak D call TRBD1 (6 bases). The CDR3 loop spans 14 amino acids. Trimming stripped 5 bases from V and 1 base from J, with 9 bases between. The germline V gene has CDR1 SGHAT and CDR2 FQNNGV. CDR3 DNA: TGTGCCAGCAGCCTAGGACAGAGCAATCAGCCCCAGCATTTT. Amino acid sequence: CASSLGQSNQPQHF.

CDR3 bases: TGTGCCAGCAGTACAGGGTTGAGGGAGCAGTACTTC. This translates into CASSTGLREQYF. The chain couples TRBV6-5 to TRBJ2-7; maybe TRBD1 (6 bases). Per the germline V gene, CDR1 is MNHEY and CDR2 is SVGAGI. Trimming took off 5 bases at V and 7 bases at J, with 12 bases between the two ends. The CDR3 contains 12 residues.

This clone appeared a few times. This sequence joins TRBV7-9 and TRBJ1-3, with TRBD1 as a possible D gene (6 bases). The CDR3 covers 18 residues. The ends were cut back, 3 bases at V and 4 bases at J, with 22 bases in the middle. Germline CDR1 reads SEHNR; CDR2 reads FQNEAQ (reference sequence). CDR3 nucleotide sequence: TGTGCCAGCAGCTTCAAAACCGGGACACCCTACCGGGGAAACACCATATATTTT. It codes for CASSFKTGTPYRGNTIYF.

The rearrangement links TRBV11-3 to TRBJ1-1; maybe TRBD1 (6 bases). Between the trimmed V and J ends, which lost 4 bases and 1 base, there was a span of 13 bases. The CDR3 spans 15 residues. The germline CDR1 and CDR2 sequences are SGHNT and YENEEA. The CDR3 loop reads CASSSSAGENTEAFF. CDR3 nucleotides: TGTGCCAGCAGCTCCTCCGCAGGGGAGAACACTGAAGCTTTCTTT. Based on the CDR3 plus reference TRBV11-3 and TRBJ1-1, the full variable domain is EAGVVQSPRYKIIEKKQPVAFWCNPISGHNTLYWYLQNLGQGPELLIRYENEEAVDDSQLPKDRFSAERLKGVDSTLKIQPAELGDSAVYLCASSSSAGENTEAFFGQGTRLTVV.

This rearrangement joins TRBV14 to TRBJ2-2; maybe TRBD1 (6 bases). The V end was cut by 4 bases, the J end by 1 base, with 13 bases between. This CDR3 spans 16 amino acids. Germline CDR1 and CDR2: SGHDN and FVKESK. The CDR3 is CASSPTSGQNTGELFF. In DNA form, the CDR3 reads TGTGCCAGCAGCCCGACATCGGGACAGAACACCGGGGAGCTGTTTTTT.

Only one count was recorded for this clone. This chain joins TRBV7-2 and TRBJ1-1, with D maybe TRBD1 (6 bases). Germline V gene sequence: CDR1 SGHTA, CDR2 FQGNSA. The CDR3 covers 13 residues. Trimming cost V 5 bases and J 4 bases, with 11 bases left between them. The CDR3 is CASSAQGRTEAFF. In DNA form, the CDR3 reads TGTGCCAGCAGCGCACAGGGCCGCACTGAAGCTTTCTTT. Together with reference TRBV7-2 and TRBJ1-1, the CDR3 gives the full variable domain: GAGVSQSPSNKVTEKGKDVELRCDPISGHTALYWYRQSLGQGLEFLIYFQGNSAPDKSGLPSDRFSAERTGGSVSTLTIQRTQQEDSAVYLCASSAQGRTEAFFGQGTRLTVV.